This T cell receptor beta chain originates from a study of T cells in women clearing cervical HPV infection (dated by TCRdb to the late 2010s). Study-wide context: The cases were 25 to 30 women with histologically confirmed HPV16-related CIN3 or worse, and 2 of those women had invasive cancers. Blood from cases was drawn at the visit where the lesion was first identified, while blood from controls was drawn once the infection was no longer detected. Cases had a median age of almost 35 years and controls had a median age of around 40, with no significant differences in baseline characteristics. Because only a few women had HLA typing data, the possibility that HLA type acted as a confounder could not be ruled out. Among cases, blood sampling occurred a median of roughly 160 days after lesion detection, with an interquartile range of roughly 85 to 210 days. Five blinded duplicates per group were added as quality controls, giving about 60 samples: 50 or so participants and roughly 10 replicates. The parent cohort enrolled 8,500 to 11,000 women aged 18 or older in Guanacaste, Costa Rica, during about 1993 to 1994 and followed them for 6 to 7 years. Controls were around 25 women whose single incident HPV16 infection cleared within 12 months without precancer or cancer developing. Cases and controls were matched on age within five years and on year of sample collection. Nested within Costa Rica's Guanacaste HPV Natural History Study, an exploratory proof-of-principle case-control study compared TCR repertoires across cervical HPV16 outcomes. Results the study describes overall, beyond this receptor: TCR repertoire richness was significantly higher in CIN3+ cases than in controls across sequencing depths, while evenness did not differ. Lower TRBV6-7 relative abundance was observed in cases than in controls (0.11% versus 0.16%; Bonferroni P = 0.0008). Because of the cross-sectional design, the study could not determine whether the associations came before infection or resulted from infection, and neither effector/memory subsets nor HPV-specific T cells were isolated. By combining richness with V gene abundances, random forest classifiers separated cases from controls with an estimated AUC of around 0.85. Because the number of T cells in each sample was unknown, differences in richness could reflect differing T-cell content rather than repertoire biology.

As for this clone: Its antigen is not yet known. The read falls 3 residues short of the CDR3 end, and the missing part is taken from the germline J gene. This same CDR3 is encoded by further DNA sequences in the sample.

The immunoSEQ assay used multiplex PCR to amplify TCR beta CDR3 regions from an average of approximately 1,300 ng of genomic DNA per sample. The assay corrected primer bias using a complete synthetic TCR repertoire to establish an amplification baseline. The amplicons were sequenced on the Illumina platform. As for the authors' bioinformatics: Sequence errors were corrected by clustering with frequency ratios and a modified nearest-neighbor algorithm, and the sequences were then analyzed in the immunoSEQ Analyzer using IMGT gene definitions. TCR richness and evenness were averaged over 20 rarefaction repeats at each rarefaction depth, excluding samples with fewer sequences than the depth. V, D and J gene relative abundances were compared between groups with Wilcoxon rank sum tests, applying FDR correction. Blinded duplicates gave an intraclass correlation of roughly 95% for TCR richness and an average of 76.4% across 66 gene segments. TCRdb took over this immuneACCESS table, retaining in-frame rearrangements with V and J assigned. Such tables are incomplete; in checked studies, under half of the missing clones stem from an unresolved V gene, and the remainder is unexplained. For V, J and clone size, that table is used; D and trimming come from the DNA. This sample's listing comprises under 45,000 clones. The ten most abundant clones make up more than 1.2% of the sample.

The CDR3, from cysteine to phenylalanine, totals 13 residues. Sequencing covers 30 bases of the CDR3, shown here with the frame starting at base 1. The germline V gene yields KGHSH for CDR1 and LQKENI for CDR2. Every participant had a single incident cervical HPV16 infection, and women with prevalent HPV16 infections were excluded. Cervical HPV DNA was detected by MY09/MY11 PCR, and genotyping was performed by dot-blot hybridization. Around 15 mL of heparinized blood were centrifuged, and the buffy coat was split into aliquots, frozen at -30 degrees C, and then kept at -80 degrees C. QIAGEN kits were used to extract genomic DNA from the buffy coat specimens.

The sequence is built from TRBV18 and TRBJ1-2; TRBD1 fits 7 bases in the junction. The material sequenced was blood buffy coat. This receptor was taken from a woman between 18 and 75 years old with a cervical HPV16 infection that either progressed to CIN3+ or cleared (not recorded which). The CDR3 reads CASSPDREDTYTF. The sequenced part of the CDR3 DNA is TGTGCCAGCTCGCCTGACAGGGAGGATACC. Here the CDR3 is joined to the reference TRBV18 and TRBJ1-2 genes, and the full variable domain is: NAGVMQNPRHLVRRRGQEARLRCSPMKGHSHVYWYRQLPEEGLKFMVYLQKENIIDESGMPKERFSAEFPKEGPSILRIQQVVRGDSAAYFCASSPDREDTYTFGSGTRLTVV.